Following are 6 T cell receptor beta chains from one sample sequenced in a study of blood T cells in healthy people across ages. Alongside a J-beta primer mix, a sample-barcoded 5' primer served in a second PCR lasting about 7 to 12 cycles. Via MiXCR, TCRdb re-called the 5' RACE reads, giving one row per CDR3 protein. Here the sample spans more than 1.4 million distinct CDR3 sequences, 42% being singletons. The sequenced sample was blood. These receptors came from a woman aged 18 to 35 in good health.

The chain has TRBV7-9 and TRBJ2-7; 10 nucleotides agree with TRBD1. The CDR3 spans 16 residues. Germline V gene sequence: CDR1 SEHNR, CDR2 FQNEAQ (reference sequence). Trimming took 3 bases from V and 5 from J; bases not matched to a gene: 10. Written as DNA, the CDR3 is TGTGCCAGCAGCTTGGCGGGCGGACAGGGGGACCACGAGCAGTACTTC. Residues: CASSLAGGQGDHEQYF.

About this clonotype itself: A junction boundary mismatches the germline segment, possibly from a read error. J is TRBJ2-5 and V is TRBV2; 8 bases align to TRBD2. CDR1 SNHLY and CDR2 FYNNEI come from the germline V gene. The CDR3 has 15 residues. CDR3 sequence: CVSSVTRGAKETQYF. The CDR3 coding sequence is TGTGTCAGCAGTGTTACGCGGGGGGCCAAAGAGACCCAGTACTTC.

CDR3 loop: CASSLWRRTGELFF. The CDR3 coding sequence is TGTGCCAGCAGCTTATGGCGGCGCACCGGGGAGCTGTTTTTT. V usage is TRBV7-9 and J usage is TRBJ2-2; D remains ambiguous. This CDR3 spans 14 amino acids. Trimming removed 2 bases at V and 4 bases at J, with 8 bases between. Germline V gene data show CDR1 as SEHNR and CDR2 as FQNEAQ (reference sequence).

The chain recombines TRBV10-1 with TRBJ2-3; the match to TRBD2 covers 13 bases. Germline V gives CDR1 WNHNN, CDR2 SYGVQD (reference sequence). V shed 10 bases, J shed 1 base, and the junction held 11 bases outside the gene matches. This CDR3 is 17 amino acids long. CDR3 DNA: TGCGCCATCAGACTAGCGGGGGGAGGAACCCGCACAGATACGCAGTATTTT. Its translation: CAIRLAGGGTRTDTQYF.

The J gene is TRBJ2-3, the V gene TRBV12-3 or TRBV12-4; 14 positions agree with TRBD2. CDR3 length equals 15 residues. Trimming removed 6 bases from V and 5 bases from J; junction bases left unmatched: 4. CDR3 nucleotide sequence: TGTGCCAGCAGCCGTGGACTAGCGGGAGGAGATACGCAGTATTTT. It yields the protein CASSRGLAGGDTQYF.

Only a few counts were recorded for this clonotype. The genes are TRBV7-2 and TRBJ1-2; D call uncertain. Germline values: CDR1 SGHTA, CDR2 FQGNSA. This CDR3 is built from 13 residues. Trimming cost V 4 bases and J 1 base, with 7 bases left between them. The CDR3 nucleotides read TGTGCCAGCAGCTCCGGGAATAACTATGGCTACACCTTC. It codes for CASSSGNNYGYTF. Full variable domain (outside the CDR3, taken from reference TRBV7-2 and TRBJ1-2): GAGVSQSPSNKVTEKGKDVELRCDPISGHTALYWYRQSLGQGLEFLIYFQGNSAPDKSGLPSDRFSAERTGGSVSTLTIQRTQQEDSAVYLCASSSGNNYGYTFGSGTRLTVV.